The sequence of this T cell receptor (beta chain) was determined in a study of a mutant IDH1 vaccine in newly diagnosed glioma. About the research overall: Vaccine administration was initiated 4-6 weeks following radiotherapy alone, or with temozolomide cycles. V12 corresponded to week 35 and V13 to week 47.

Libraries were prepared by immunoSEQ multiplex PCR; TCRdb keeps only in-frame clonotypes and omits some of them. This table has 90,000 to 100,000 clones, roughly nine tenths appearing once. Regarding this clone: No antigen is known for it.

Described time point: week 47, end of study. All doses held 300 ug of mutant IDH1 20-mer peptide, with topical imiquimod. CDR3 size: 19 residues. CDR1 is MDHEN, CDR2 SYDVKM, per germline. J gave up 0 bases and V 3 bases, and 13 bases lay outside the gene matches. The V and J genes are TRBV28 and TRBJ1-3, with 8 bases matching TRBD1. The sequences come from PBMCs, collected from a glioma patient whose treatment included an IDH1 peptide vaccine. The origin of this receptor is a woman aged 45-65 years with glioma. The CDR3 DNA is TGTGCCAGCAGTTTCTGGACAGGGTGGGATCCAAGCTCTGGAAACACCATATATTTT. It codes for CASSFWTGWDPSSGNTIYF.